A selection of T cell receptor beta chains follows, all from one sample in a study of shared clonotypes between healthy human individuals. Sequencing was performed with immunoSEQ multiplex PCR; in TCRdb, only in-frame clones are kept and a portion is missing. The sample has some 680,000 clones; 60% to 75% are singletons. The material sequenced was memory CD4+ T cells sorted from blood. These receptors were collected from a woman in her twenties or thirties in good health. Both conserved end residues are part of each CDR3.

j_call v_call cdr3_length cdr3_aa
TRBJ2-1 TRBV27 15 CASSWGQGISNEQFF
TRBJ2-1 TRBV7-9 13 CASLAGGFGEQFF
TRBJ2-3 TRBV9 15 CASSVAGGRTDTQYF
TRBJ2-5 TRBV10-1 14 CASSGAGGLETQYF
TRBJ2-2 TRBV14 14 CASRRDTNTGELFF
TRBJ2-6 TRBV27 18 CASSTWPSTARGANVLTF
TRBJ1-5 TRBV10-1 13 CASSRDRAQPQHF
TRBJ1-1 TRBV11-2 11 CASSADTEAFF
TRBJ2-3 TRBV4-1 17 CASSQEAWRVATDTQYF
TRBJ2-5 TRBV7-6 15 CASSLSGSGGETQYF